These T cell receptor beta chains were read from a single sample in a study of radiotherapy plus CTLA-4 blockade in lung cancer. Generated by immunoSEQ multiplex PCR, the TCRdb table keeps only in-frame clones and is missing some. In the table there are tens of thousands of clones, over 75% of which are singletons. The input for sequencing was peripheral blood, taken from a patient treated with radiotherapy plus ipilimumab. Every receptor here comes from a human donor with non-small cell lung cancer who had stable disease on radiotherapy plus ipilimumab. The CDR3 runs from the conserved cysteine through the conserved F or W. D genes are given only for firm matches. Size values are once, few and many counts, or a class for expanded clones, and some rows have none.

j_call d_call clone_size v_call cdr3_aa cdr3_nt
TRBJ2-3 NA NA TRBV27 CASSFTFSTASVTDTQYF TGTGCCAGCAGTTTCACCTTTTCGACAGCTTCCGTAACAGATACGCAGTATTTT
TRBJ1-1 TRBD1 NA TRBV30 CAWVRGGNTEAFF TGTGCCTGGGTCAGGGGGGGGAACACTGAAGCTTTCTTT
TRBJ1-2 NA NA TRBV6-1 CASSELGVGGYTF TGTGCCAGCAGCGAACTGGGGGTCGGGGGCTACACCTTC
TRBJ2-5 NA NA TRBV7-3 CASSPGGLQETQYF TGTGCCAGCAGCCCCGGGGGACTCCAAGAGACCCAGTACTTC
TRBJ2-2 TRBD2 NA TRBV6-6 CASSTGLAVGAGELFF TGTGCCAGCAGTACGGGACTAGCGGTAGGGGCCGGGGAGCTGTTTTTT
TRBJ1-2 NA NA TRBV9 CASSVYRSPSLYGYTF TGTGCCAGCAGCGTTTACAGGTCCCCGTCACTCTATGGCTACACCTTC
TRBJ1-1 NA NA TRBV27 CASQHRMNTEAFF TGTGCCAGCCAACACCGCATGAACACTGAAGCTTTCTTT
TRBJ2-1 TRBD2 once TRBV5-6 CASSRRGATYNEQFF TGTGCCAGCAGCCGGCGGGGGGCCACCTACAATGAGCAGTTCTTC
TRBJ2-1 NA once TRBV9 CASSVVTGAYNEQFF TGTGCCAGCAGCGTAGTAACCGGGGCCTACAATGAGCAGTTCTTC
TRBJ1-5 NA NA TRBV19 CASSIDLGARTNQPQHF TGTGCCAGTAGTATAGATCTGGGGGCGCGAACCAATCAGCCCCAGCATTTT
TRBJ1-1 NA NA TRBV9 CASSVIDREAFF TGTGCCAGCAGCGTAATAGACCGAGAAGCTTTCTTT
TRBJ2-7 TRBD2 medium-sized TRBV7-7 CASSLPSSGGAYEQYF TGTGCCAGCAGCTTACCATCTAGCGGGGGGGCCTACGAGCAGTACTTC
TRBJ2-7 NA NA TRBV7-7 CASSRGGSYEQYF TGTGCCAGCAGCCGTGGGGGGTCCTACGAGCAGTACTTC
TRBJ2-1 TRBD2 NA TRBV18 CASSRGLANNEQFF TGTGCCAGCTCGCGGGGACTAGCTAACAATGAGCAGTTCTTC
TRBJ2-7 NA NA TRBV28 CASSLGAAYSYEQYF TGTGCCAGCAGTTTAGGGGCAGCTTATTCCTACGAGCAGTACTTC
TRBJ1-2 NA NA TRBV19 CASSIGPGQDYGYTF TGTGCCAGTAGTATTGGGCCGGGTCAGGACTATGGCTACACCTTC
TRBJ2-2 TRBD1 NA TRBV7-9 CASSSSLTGGPGELFF TGTGCCAGCAGCTCTTCTTTGACAGGGGGCCCCGGGGAGCTGTTTTTT
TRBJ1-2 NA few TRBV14 CASSLGWGYGYTF TGTGCCAGCAGCCTCGGTTGGGGCTATGGCTACACCTTC
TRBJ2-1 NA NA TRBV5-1 CASSHQEGNEQFF TGCGCCAGCAGCCATCAGGAGGGGAATGAGCAGTTCTTC
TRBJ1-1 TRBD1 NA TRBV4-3 CASSQDFQGAGTEAFF TGCGCCAGCAGCCAAGATTTCCAGGGGGCAGGAACTGAAGCTTTCTTT
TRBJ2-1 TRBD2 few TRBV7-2 CASSLERGLNNEQFF TGTGCCAGCAGCTTAGAGCGGGGGCTTAACAATGAGCAGTTCTTC
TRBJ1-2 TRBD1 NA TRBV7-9 CASSGRQGSANYGYTF TGTGCCAGCAGCGGGAGACAGGGGAGCGCTAACTATGGCTACACCTTC
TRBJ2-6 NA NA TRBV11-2 CASSFSGANVLTF TGTGCCAGCAGCTTTTCCGGGGCCAACGTCCTGACTTTC
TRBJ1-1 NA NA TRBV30 CAWSRRLRRTEAFF TGTGCCTGGAGCCGAAGGCTCCGTCGCACTGAAGCTTTCTTT
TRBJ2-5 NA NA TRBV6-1 CASRTGYQETQYF TGTGCCAGTCGGACGGGGTACCAAGAGACCCAGTACTTC
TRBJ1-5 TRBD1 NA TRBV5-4 CASSPGTGPNQPQHF TGTGCCAGCAGCCCCGGGACAGGGCCAAATCAGCCCCAGCATTTT
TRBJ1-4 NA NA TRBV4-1 CASSQELGGKGKKLFF TGCGCCAGCAGCCAAGAGCTGGGGGGCAAGGGGAAAAAACTGTTTTTT
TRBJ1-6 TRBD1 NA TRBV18 CASSPGQGDSPLHF TGTGCCAGCTCACCAGGACAGGGAGATTCACCCCTCCACTTT
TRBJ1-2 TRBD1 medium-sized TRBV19 CASNPGQGGYGYTF TGTGCCAGTAATCCTGGACAGGGAGGCTATGGCTACACCTTC
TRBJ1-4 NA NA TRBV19 CASSPRMGNEKLFF TGTGCCAGTAGTCCCAGGATGGGTAATGAAAAACTGTTTTTT
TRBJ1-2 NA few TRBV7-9 CASSFADSLRYGYTF TGTGCCAGCAGCTTCGCCGACAGCCTTCGGTATGGCTACACCTTC
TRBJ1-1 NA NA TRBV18 CASSEHTLGTEAFF TGTGCCAGCTCAGAACACACATTGGGGACTGAAGCTTTCTTT
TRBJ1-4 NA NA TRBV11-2 CASSFWESTNEKLFF TGTGCCAGCAGCTTCTGGGAGTCAACTAATGAAAAACTGTTTTTT
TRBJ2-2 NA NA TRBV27 CASRSSEVTGELFF TGTGCCAGCAGGTCTTCGGAGGTCACCGGGGAGCTGTTTTTT
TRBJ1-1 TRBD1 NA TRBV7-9 CASSLVRGGANTEALF TGTGCCAGCAGCTTAGTCAGGGGGGGAGCGAACACTGAAGCTCTCTTT
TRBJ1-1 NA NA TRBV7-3 CASSLIFNTEAFF TGTGCCAGCAGCTTAATCTTTAACACTGAAGCTTTCTTT
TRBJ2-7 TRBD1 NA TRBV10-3 CAISEVGQGEQYF TGTGCCATCAGTGAGGTCGGACAGGGTGAGCAGTACTTC
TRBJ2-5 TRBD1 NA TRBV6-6 CASVRTGEETQYF TGTGCCAGCGTAAGGACAGGGGAAGAGACCCAGTACTTC
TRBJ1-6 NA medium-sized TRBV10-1 CASNAGANSPLHF TGCGCCAGCAATGCCGGGGCAAATTCACCCCTCCACTTT
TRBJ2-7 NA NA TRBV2 CASSGITYEQYF TGTGCCAGCAGTGGGATAACCTACGAGCAGTACTTC
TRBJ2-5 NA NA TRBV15 CATSSSRGPSQETQYF TGTGCCACCAGCAGCAGCAGGGGACCATCCCAAGAGACCCAGTACTTC
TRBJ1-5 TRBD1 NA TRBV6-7 CASSPGQGESNQPQHF TGTGCCAGCAGTCCGGGACAGGGGGAGAGCAATCAGCCCCAGCATTTT
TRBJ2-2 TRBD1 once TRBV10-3 CAISFPTGGRDTGELFF TGTGCCATCAGTTTTCCGACAGGGGGCCGGGACACCGGGGAGCTGTTTTTT
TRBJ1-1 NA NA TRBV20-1 CSARVTAEAFF TGCAGTGCTAGAGTAACGGCCGAAGCTTTCTTT
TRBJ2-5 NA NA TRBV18 CASSPLGSGQETQYF TGTGCCAGCTCACCATTGGGTAGCGGACAAGAGACCCAGTACTTC
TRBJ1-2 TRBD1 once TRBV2 CASTQRGQGTDGYTF TGTGCCAGCACTCAAAGGGGACAGGGGACGGATGGCTACACCTTC
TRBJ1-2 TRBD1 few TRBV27 CASSPDRVGVYGYTF TGTGCCAGCAGTCCGGACAGGGTTGGGGTCTATGGCTACACCTTC
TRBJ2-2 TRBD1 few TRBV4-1 CASSQLDRSNTGELFF TGCGCCAGCAGCCAACTGGACAGGTCGAACACCGGGGAGCTGTTTTTT
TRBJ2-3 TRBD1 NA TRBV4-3 CASSKGQGAITDTQYF TGCGCCAGCAGCAAGGGACAGGGGGCCATCACAGATACGCAGTATTTT
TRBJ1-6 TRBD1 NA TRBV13 CASSLGSGQGISSYNSPLHF TGTGCCAGCAGCTTAGGATCGGGACAGGGGATAAGCTCCTATAATTCACCCCTCCACTTT
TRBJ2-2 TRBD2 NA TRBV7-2 CASSLGPSGGISGELFF TGTGCCAGCAGCTTAGGTCCTAGCGGGGGCATATCCGGGGAGCTGTTTTTT
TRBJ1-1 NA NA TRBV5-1 CASSIDSMNTEAFF TGCGCCAGCAGCATCGACAGCATGAACACTGAAGCTTTCTTT
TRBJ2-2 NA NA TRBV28 CASNLLRDGPTGELFF TGTGCCAGCAACCTCCTCCGGGACGGACCCACCGGGGAGCTGTTTTTT
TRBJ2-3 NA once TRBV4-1 CASSQDLVGISTDTQYF TGCGCCAGCAGCCAAGATCTTGTAGGGATCAGCACAGATACGCAGTATTTT
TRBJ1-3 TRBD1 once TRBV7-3 CASSPVQGAFGNTIYF TGTGCCAGCAGCCCCGTTCAGGGGGCGTTTGGAAACACCATATATTTT